The 15 T cell receptor beta chains below were found in one sample sequenced in a study of T-cell memory formation after mild COVID-19. TCRdb processed the 5' RACE reads anew with MiXCR; each CDR3 protein has one entry. The sample has about 410,000 distinct CDR3 sequences; more than 15% are singletons. The sequencing sample was made of PBMCs or a T cell subset sorted from them (not recorded which). The receptors derive from a man between 18 and 29 years old who had mild COVID-19 (a few samples of this study predate the infection). Cell type and time point are not known.

This clonotype was detected ten times or more. J is TRBJ2-1 and V is TRBV7-2, with TRBD2 matching over 7 bases. Trimming at V came to 1 base and at J to 0 bases, leaving 3 bases not matched to a gene. The CDR3 runs to 16 residues. Germline V gene sequence: CDR1 SGHTA, CDR2 FQGNSA. For the CDR3, the DNA is TGTGCCAGCAGCTTAGTCGGGGGGTCCTCCTACAATGAGCAGTTCTTC. Translating it yields CASSLVGGSSYNEQFF.

In its sample, this clonotype was seen many times. CDR3 region: CASRDSNTGELFF. Written as DNA, the CDR3 is TGTGCCAGCAGGGACTCGAACACCGGGGAGCTGTTTTTT. V gene TRBV7-2 combines with J gene TRBJ2-2, with a weak D call TRBD2 (5 bases). Trimming removed 6 bases from V and 0 bases from J, with 5 bases in between. This CDR3 contains 13 residues. The germline V gene encodes CDR1 SGHTA and CDR2 FQGNSA.

This chain links TRBV4-3 with TRBJ2-7; 9 bases agree with TRBD2. Losses at the gene ends were 0 bases for V and 1 base for J; bases not matched to a gene: 10. Germline V gene sequence: CDR1 LGHNA, CDR2 YSLEER. The CDR3 contains 18 residues. CDR3: CASSQDWVERGASYEQYF. The CDR3 DNA sequence: TGCGCCAGCAGCCAAGATTGGGTAGAGCGGGGGGCTTCCTACGAGCAGTACTTC.

A word on this clonotype: One end of the junction fails to match germline, which may point to a read error. V gene TRBV5-1 combines with J gene TRBJ1-2; D gene unclear. In germline, CDR1 is SGHRS, CDR2 YFSETQ. The CDR3 is made up of 14 amino acids. The CDR3 loop is CASSLASGSYGYTF. Written as DNA, the CDR3 is TGTGCCAGCAGCTTGGCCTCGGGCAGCTATGGCTACACCTTC.

V and J are TRBV6-1 and TRBJ1-1, with 11 bases matching TRBD1. The CDR3 length is 13 residues. V lost 11 bases to trimming and J lost 5 bases; unmatched junction nucleotides: 7. Germline CDR1 MNHNS, CDR2 SASEGT. The CDR3 DNA follows: TGTGCCGTGACCGGGACAGGGGGAACTGAAGCTTTCTTT. The encoded protein is CAVTGTGGTEAFF.

The V gene is TRBV6-5, the J gene TRBJ1-1, with D possibly being TRBD1 (5 bases). The CDR3 sequence is 13 residues long. V was shortened by 4 bases and J by 4 bases, with 10 bases between the two germline ends. Germline V gene sequence: CDR1 MNHEY, CDR2 SVGAGI. In DNA form, the CDR3 reads TGTGCCAGCAGTTGGTTAGGGGTCACTGAAGCTTTCTTT. Translated: CASSWLGVTEAFF.

This clonotype has just a few counts. This chain joins TRBV6-5 and TRBJ2-1; D remains ambiguous. The V end lost 0 bases, the J end lost 6 bases, and 15 bases lay between the germline ends. The CDR3 has 16 residues. Germline CDR1 reads MNHEY; CDR2 reads SVGAGI. The DNA of the CDR3 is TGTGCCAGCAGTTACTCGAGAGCTAACGAAGGCAATGAGCAGTTCTTC. The encoded protein is CASSYSRANEGNEQFF.

This clonotype was detected a few times. The J gene is TRBJ1-3, the V gene TRBV5-1, with D perhaps TRBD1 (5 bases). The germline V and J ends were trimmed by 5 bases and 0 bases, with 21 bases remaining between them. Germline CDR1 is SGHRS and CDR2 is YFSETQ. CDR3 size: 18 residues. The CDR3 region has the DNA TGCGCCAGCAGACTGGAGGAAGCCAGGGCAATCTCTGGAAACACCATATATTTT. Translating gives CASRLEEARAISGNTIYF.

The gene calls are TRBV3-1 and TRBJ2-5, with TRBD2 matching 12 bases. Germline lookup yields CDR1 LGHDT and CDR2 YNNKEL (reference sequence). The V segment lost 4 bases and the J segment 8 bases; nucleotides outside the gene matches: 11. This CDR3 spans 16 amino acids. CDR3 DNA sequence: TGTGCCAGCAGCCCAGGACTAGCGGGGCCCCAGCTCACCCAGTACTTC. Translation: CASSPGLAGPQLTQYF.

This chain's CDR3 is CAWSVLAGRNEQYF. The CDR3 bases are TGTGCCTGGAGTGTACTAGCGGGGAGAAACGAGCAGTACTTC. The chain links TRBV30 to TRBJ2-7, with TRBD2 matching over 10 bases. Trimming at V came to 0 bases and at J to 5 bases, leaving 4 bases not matched to a gene. This CDR3 is built from 14 residues. The germline V gene encodes CDR1 GTSNPN and CDR2 SVGIG (reference sequence).

This rearrangement joins TRBV12-3 or TRBV12-4 to TRBJ2-1; 9 bases are a match to TRBD2. Losses at the gene ends were 3 bases for V and 0 bases for J; bases not matched to a gene: 3. This CDR3 comprises 16 residues. Here the CDR3 reads CASSFGGGGSYNEQFF. The CDR3 nucleotides read TGTGCCAGCAGTTTCGGCGGGGGGGGCTCCTACAATGAGCAGTTCTTC.

J is TRBJ2-3 and V is TRBV9; the match to TRBD2 covers 7 bases. In germline, CDR1 is SGDLS, CDR2 YYNGEE. Trimming took 4 bases from V and 8 from J; bases not matched to a gene: 7. The CDR3 totals 13 residues. CDR3 in amino acids: CASSSSPGGTQYF. The CDR3 DNA is TGTGCCAGCAGCTCTAGCCCGGGGGGTACGCAGTATTTT.

The genes are TRBV9 and TRBJ2-3; no reliable D call. The V end lost 0 bases, the J end lost 2 bases, and 4 bases lay between the germline ends. Per germline, CDR1 SGDLS and CDR2 YYNGEE. The CDR3 has 13 residues. CDR3 coding DNA: TGTGCCAGCAGCGTAGGACCCACAGATACGCAGTATTTT. Encoded protein: CASSVGPTDTQYF.

The CDR3 protein is CASSPAGAIGGGTEAFF. CDR3 bases: TGTGCCAGCTCACCAGCAGGGGCGATTGGGGGAGGGACTGAAGCTTTCTTT. J is TRBJ1-1 and V is TRBV18; D might be TRBD1 (6 bases). The V and J ends lost 2 bases and 5 bases respectively, with 21 bases between them. Germline V CDR1 and CDR2: KGHSH, LQKENI. CDR3 length: 17 residues.

The chain recombines TRBV6-4 with TRBJ2-2, with D perhaps matching TRBD1 (5 bases). Germline V gene sequence: CDR1 MRHNA, CDR2 SNTAGT. CDR3 length equals 15 residues. V gave up 5 bases and J gave up 2 bases, with 12 bases separating them. The CDR3 reads CASSLGHLNTGELFF. CDR3 DNA: TGTGCCAGCAGTCTCGGACATCTTAACACCGGGGAGCTGTTTTTT.